The clone carrying this T cell receptor beta chain has more than one count but fewer than ten. This entry comes from a study of T cells in localized non-small cell lung cancer. The V gene's germline CDR1 is SGHRS and CDR2 YFSETQ. The CDR3 runs to 14 residues. The germline V and J ends were trimmed by 0 bases and 14 bases, with 18 bases remaining between them. TCRdb's copy holds only in-frame clones and misses some; the assay was immunoSEQ multiplex PCR. The sample has roughly 19,000 clones, roughly 80% seen once. This TCR came from a man aged 35 to 69 with stage I lung adenocarcinoma. Source: peripheral blood, taken before any cancer treatment. The chain couples TRBV5-1 to TRBJ2-1, with D possibly being TRBD2 (5 bases). The CDR3: CASSLGLLDGPEFF. The CDR3 bases are TGCGCCAGCAGCTTGGGACTACTGGACGGCCCCGAGTTCTTC.